The entry that follows covers one TCR beta chain sequence. The data originate from a study of Ad26.COV2.S vaccination and SARS-CoV-2 variants. Treatment noted: 19 received Ad26.COV2.S at low or high dose, single or two shots; five or six received placebo; per-sample allocation not given. Repertoires come from day 63 after the first vaccine or placebo injection. The CDR3 is made up of 15 amino acids. The V and J ends lost 6 bases and 6 bases, in that order; junction bases with no gene match: 10. CDR1 and CDR2 from the germline V gene are MNHEY and SVGAGI. Method: immunoSEQ multiplex PCR; TCRdb's copy keeps in-frame clones and lacks some. In the table there are under 550,000 clones, around nine tenths of which are singletons.

The input for sequencing was peripheral blood, taken in a trial of Ad26.COV2.S vaccine versus placebo. This chain joins TRBV6-5 and TRBJ1-1, with 10 bases fitting TRBD1. The origin of this receptor is a person between 18 and 59 years old who received the Ad26.COV2.S COVID-19 vaccine or a placebo. The CDR3 spells CASSAPGQGSPEAFF. The CDR3 region has the DNA TGTGCCAGCAGCGCACCGGGACAGGGGTCTCCTGAAGCTTTCTTT.